The 22 T cell receptor beta chains given below trace back to one sample, sequenced in a study of T cell repertoires in cytomegalovirus infection. Their target antigens are unknown. TCRdb re-called the reads with MiXCR, one entry per CDR3 protein. Here the sample spans 310,000 or so distinct CDR3 sequences, more than 20% being singletons. Material: cultured PBMCs, obtained from culture after CMV antigen stimulation. The receptor source for this set is a human donor in good health (CMV status not recorded). Some clones in this sample may be carry-over from other donors' samples.

This clonotype appeared a few times. This rearrangement joins TRBV6-2 or TRBV6-3 to TRBJ2-3; D unresolved. V gave up 7 bases and J gave up 1 base, with 12 bases separating them. Per the germline V gene, CDR1 is MNHEY and CDR2 is SVGEGT. This CDR3 spans 14 amino acids. The CDR3 sequence is CASKGTPGTDTQYF. The DNA of the CDR3 is TGTGCCAGCAAGGGTACCCCTGGCACAGATACGCAGTATTTT.

The V and J genes are TRBV6-2 or TRBV6-3 and TRBJ1-1; perhaps TRBD1 as D (6 bases). Germline V gene lookup returns CDR1 MNHEY and CDR2 SVGEGT. The CDR3 has 16 amino acids. V was clipped by 2 bases and J by 5 bases, with 18 bases between them. The CDR3 nucleotides read TGTGCCAGCAGTTACCGAATCAGGGGTCGGGGAACTGAAGCTTTCTTT. Amino acid sequence: CASSYRIRGRGTEAFF.

The chain couples TRBV7-2 to TRBJ1-2, with 8 bases fitting TRBD1. The germline V gene has CDR1 SGHTA and CDR2 FQGNSA. The CDR3 has 18 residues. V was clipped by 0 bases and J by 4 bases; unmatched bases: 13. CDR3 bases: TGTGCCAGCAGCTTAGCGCGTCGGACAGGGTCTCCCCGCTATGGCTACACCTTC. Amino acids: CASSLARRTGSPRYGYTF.

This clonotype has at least ten counts. This chain links TRBV15 with TRBJ2-6; D unresolved. This CDR3 contains 16 residues. Trimming shortened V by 0 bases and J by 0 bases, and 6 bases separated the two germline ends. In germline, CDR1 is LNHNV, CDR2 YYDKDF (reference sequence). The CDR3 nucleotides are TGTGCCACCAGCAGAGATTCGGGCTCTGGGGCCAACGTCCTGACTTTC. Translation: CATSRDSGSGANVLTF.

This clonotype was counted ten times or more. This chain uses TRBV7-2 with TRBJ2-3; 7 nucleotides match TRBD1. The germline V gene encodes CDR1 SGHTA and CDR2 FQGNSA. Germline trimming cut 1 base from V and 5 bases from J; bases unmatched to any gene: 9. The CDR3 runs to 16 residues. The CDR3 DNA reads TGTGCCAGCAGCTTAGTAGGGGGCTTGGGGGTAGATACGCAGTATTTT. Protein sequence: CASSLVGGLGVDTQYF.

This chain uses TRBV7-1 with TRBJ2-7, with D perhaps matching TRBD1 or TRBD2 (5 bases each). TRBV7-1 carries the ORF label, with uncertain function. This CDR3 spans 12 amino acids. With 6 bases removed from V and 3 bases from J, the gap between germline ends came to 9 bases. In DNA form, the CDR3 reads TGTGCCAGCAGTTGGGGGAGCTACGAGCAGTACTTC. This sequence encodes CASSWGSYEQYF.

With respect to this clonotype: A read error is possible here, since a much larger clone lies one base away. This rearrangement joins TRBV7-2 to TRBJ2-7, with D possibly TRBD2 on 5 matching bases. The CDR3 has 14 residues. V lost 1 base and J lost 2, with 9 bases in between. Germline V gene sequence: CDR1 SGHTA, CDR2 FQGNSA. The DNA for the CDR3 is TGTGCCAGCAGCTTAGTGCCGGGGACCTACGAGCAGTACTTC. Residues: CASSLVPGTYEQYF. Based on the CDR3 plus reference TRBV7-2 and TRBJ2-7, the full variable domain is GAGVSQSPSNKVTEKGKDVELRCDPISGHTALYWYRQSLGQGLEFLIYFQGNSAPDKSGLPSDRFSAERTGGSVSTLTIQRTQQEDSAVYLCASSLVPGTYEQYFGPGTRLTVT.

This chain connects TRBV4-2 to TRBJ1-1; the match to TRBD1 covers 10 bases. The CDR3 extends over 15 amino acids. Germline CDR1 LGHNA, CDR2 YNFKEQ. J gave up 5 bases and V 1 base, and 4 bases lay outside the gene matches. The CDR3 protein is CASSQGTGGSTEAFF. CDR3 DNA: TGTGCCAGCAGCCAAGGGACAGGGGGGTCGACTGAAGCTTTCTTT.

This sequence joins TRBV5-1 and TRBJ2-7, with D unresolved. CDR1 is SGHRS, CDR2 YFSETQ, per germline. This CDR3 has 13 amino acids. V shed 4 bases and J shed 2 bases, with 10 bases lying between them. The CDR3 region has the DNA TGCGCCAGCAGCATAGACGGAACCTACGAGCAGTACGTC. It codes for CASSIDGTYEQYV.

There are a few counts of this clonotype. This rearrangement joins TRBV5-1 to TRBJ2-2; TRBD1 matches at 11 bases. This CDR3 is built from 17 residues. V trimming: 4 bases; J trimming: 4 bases; junction bases outside the gene matches: 9. From germline, CDR1 is SGHRS and CDR2 YFSETQ. CDR3 sequence: CASSRTGGAWGTGELFF. CDR3 nucleotides: TGCGCCAGCAGCAGGACAGGGGGCGCGTGGGGCACCGGGGAGCTGTTTTTT.

The chain recombines TRBV12-3 or TRBV12-4 with TRBJ2-1, with D hard to call. Trimming left V 6 bases short and J 5 bases short, with 20 bases between. The CDR3 spans 16 residues. Here the CDR3 DNA reads TGTGCCAGCAGCCCCCCCGCGGTCAGAAAAGACAATGAGCAGTTCTTC. This translates into CASSPPAVRKDNEQFF.

This clonotype was seen a handful of times. This chain uses TRBV6-5 with TRBJ2-4, with D maybe TRBD1 (5 bases). Germline values: CDR1 MNHEY, CDR2 SVGAGI. The V end was cut by 0 bases, the J end by 3 bases, with 9 bases between. The CDR3 has 15 amino acids. The CDR3 sequence: CASSYSDSLKNIQYF. CDR3 bases: TGTGCCAGCAGTTACTCCGACAGTCTCAAAAACATTCAGTACTTC.

This clonotype was counted many times. The genes are TRBV7-2 and TRBJ2-3, with D maybe TRBD2 (5 bases). Germline-derived CDR1 and CDR2 are SGHTA and FQGNSA. The V end was cut by 6 bases, the J end by 0 bases, with 10 bases between. The CDR3 runs to 14 residues. The CDR3 DNA reads TGTGCCAGCAGAAGCGGTTACAGCACAGATACGCAGTATTTT. Translating gives CASRSGYSTDTQYF.

This clonotype was seen at least ten times. The chain combines TRBV6-1 with TRBJ2-7; 7 bases are a match to TRBD2. Germline V gives CDR1 MNHNS, CDR2 SASEGT. The V segment lost 4 bases and the J segment 0 bases; nucleotides outside the gene matches: 6. The CDR3 covers 15 residues. CDR3: CASSGWTRTSYEQYV. CDR3 nucleotides: TGTGCCAGCAGTGGCTGGACTAGAACCTCCTACGAGCAGTACGTC.

This clonotype occurred many times. The V call is TRBV5-1, the J call TRBJ2-3; D ambiguous. Germline V lookup: CDR1 SGHRS, CDR2 YFSETQ. Trimming left V 0 bases short and J 0 bases short, with 5 bases between. This CDR3 has 14 amino acids. The CDR3 region has the DNA TGCGCCAGCAGCTTGGGAGATAGCACAGATACGCAGTATTTT. This sequence encodes CASSLGDSTDTQYF.

This clonotype occurred many times. The genes are TRBV7-2 and TRBJ1-1, with TRBD1 matching over 7 bases. V lost 6 bases to trimming and J lost 5 bases; unmatched junction nucleotides: 9. The germline gives CDR1 SGHTA, CDR2 FQGNSA. The CDR3 spans 14 residues. The DNA of the CDR3 is TGTGCCAGCAGACTAGGGGGCGCGGGGACTGAAGCTTTCTTT. This encodes CASRLGGAGTEAFF.

V usage is TRBV7-2 and J usage is TRBJ2-7, with 9 bases identical to TRBD2. This CDR3 contains 14 residues. The junction had 2 bases not matched to a gene; V was cut back by 1 base and J by 4 bases. Germline V gene data show CDR1 as SGHTA and CDR2 as FQGNSA. CDR3 region: CASSLDSGSYEQYV. The CDR3 DNA reads TGTGCCAGCAGCTTAGATAGCGGGAGTTACGAGCAGTACGTC.

The gene calls are TRBV27 and TRBJ1-4, with a weak D call TRBD1 (5 bases). The CDR3 totals 17 residues. Germline V gene data show CDR1 as MNHEY and CDR2 as SMNVEV (reference sequence). The V end was cut by 11 bases, the J end by 0 bases, with 22 bases between. DNA for the CDR3: TGTGCCCCCAAAGTCCGCGACAGAACTGCAACTAATGAAAAACTGTTTTTT. It specifies CAPKVRDRTATNEKLFF.

This clonotype turned up a few times. The genes are TRBV29-1 and TRBJ1-1, with a possible D match to TRBD1 (6 bases). The CDR3 consists of 14 residues. Germline CDR1 SQVTM, CDR2 ANQGSEA. V was shortened by 5 bases and J by 0 bases, with 13 bases between the two germline ends. The CDR3: CSVPQGGVNTEAFF. CDR3 nucleotides: TGCAGCGTTCCCCAAGGGGGGGTGAACACTGAAGCTTTCTTT. The full variable domain, in which reference TRBV29-1 and TRBJ1-1 provide the parts outside the CDR3, is SAVISQKPSRDICQRGTSLTIQCQVDSQVTMMFWYRQQPGQSLTLIATANQGSEATYESGFVIDKFPISRPNLTFSTLTVSNMSPEDSSIYLCSVPQGGVNTEAFFGQGTRLTVV.

This clonotype was detected many times. The chain combines TRBV19 with TRBJ2-1; tentatively, D is TRBD1 (6 bases). The germline V gene encodes CDR1 LNHDA and CDR2 SQIVND (reference sequence). Trimming cost V 7 bases and J 10 bases, with 17 bases left between them. This CDR3 is 13 amino acids long. The CDR3 loop is CASNKPGAGEQFF. CDR3 nucleotides: TGTGCCAGTAATAAGCCAGGGGCAGGGGAGCAGTTCTTC.

At least ten counts were recorded for this clonotype. The chain recombines TRBV6-1 with TRBJ2-7; D perhaps matches TRBD1 (5 bases). Germline-derived CDR1 and CDR2 are MNHNS and SASEGT. The length of the CDR3 is 15 residues. V shed 5 bases and J shed 3 bases, with 17 bases lying between them. The CDR3 here is CASSLREGANYEQYF. The DNA of the CDR3 is TGTGCCAGCAGTTTACGTGAAGGGGCGAACTACGAGCAGTACTTC.

This clonotype was seen a handful of times. This sequence joins TRBV29-1 and TRBJ2-3, with 9 bases matching TRBD2. The V gene end was trimmed by 2 bases and the J gene end by 0 bases; junction bases not matched to a gene: 6. The CDR3 is 16 amino acids. The germline gives CDR1 SQVTM, CDR2 ANQGSEA. The CDR3 loop reads CSVETSSGTSTDTQYF. Here the CDR3 DNA reads TGCAGCGTTGAAACATCTAGCGGGACTAGCACAGATACGCAGTATTTT.